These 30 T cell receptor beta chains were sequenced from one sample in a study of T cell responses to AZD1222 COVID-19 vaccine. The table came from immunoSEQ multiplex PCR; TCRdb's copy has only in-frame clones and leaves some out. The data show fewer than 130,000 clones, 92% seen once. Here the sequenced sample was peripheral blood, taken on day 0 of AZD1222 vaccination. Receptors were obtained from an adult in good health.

CDR3 bases: TGTGCCAGCTCACCTTCGGGACAGGCATTCTACGAGCAGTACTTC. It specifies CASSPSGQAFYEQYF. The chain carries TRBV18 and TRBJ2-7; 8 positions match TRBD1. The CDR3 totals 15 residues. Germline loops: CDR1 KGHSH, CDR2 LQKENI. Trimming at V came to 3 bases and at J to 3 bases, leaving 7 bases not matched to a gene.

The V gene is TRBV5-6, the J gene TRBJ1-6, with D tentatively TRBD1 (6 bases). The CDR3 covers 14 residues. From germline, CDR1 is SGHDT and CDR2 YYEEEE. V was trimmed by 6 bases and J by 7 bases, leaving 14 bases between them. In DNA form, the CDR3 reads TGTGCCAGCACCCAGGGGCCGGGGAATTCACCCCTCCACTTT. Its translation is CASTQGPGNSPLHF.

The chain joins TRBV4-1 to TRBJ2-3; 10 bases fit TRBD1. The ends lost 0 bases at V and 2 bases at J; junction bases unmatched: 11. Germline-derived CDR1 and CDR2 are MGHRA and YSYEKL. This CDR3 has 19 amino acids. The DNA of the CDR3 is TGCGCCAGCAGCCAAGAACGACAGGGGGCAGGGGCACACACAGATACGCAGTATTTT. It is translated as CASSQERQGAGAHTDTQYF.

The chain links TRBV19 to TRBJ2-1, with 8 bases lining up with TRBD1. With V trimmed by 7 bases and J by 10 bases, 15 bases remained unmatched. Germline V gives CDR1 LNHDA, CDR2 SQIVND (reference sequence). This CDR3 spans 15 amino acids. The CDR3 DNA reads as TGTGCCAGTAAGGGTGGGACAGGATTCACGGACGAGCAGTTCTTC. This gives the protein CASKGGTGFTDEQFF.

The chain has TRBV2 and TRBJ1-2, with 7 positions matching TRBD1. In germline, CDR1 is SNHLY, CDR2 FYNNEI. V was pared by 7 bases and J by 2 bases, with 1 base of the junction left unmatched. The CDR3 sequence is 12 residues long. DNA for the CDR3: TGTGCCAGCACACAGGGGAACTATGGCTACACCTTC. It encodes CASTQGNYGYTF.

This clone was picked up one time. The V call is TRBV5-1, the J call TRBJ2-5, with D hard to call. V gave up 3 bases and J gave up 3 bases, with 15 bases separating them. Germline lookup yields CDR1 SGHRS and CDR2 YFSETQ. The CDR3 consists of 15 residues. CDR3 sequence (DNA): TGCGCCAGCAGCTACCTCTTCCGGTCAAAAGAGACCCAGTACTTC. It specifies CASSYLFRSKETQYF.

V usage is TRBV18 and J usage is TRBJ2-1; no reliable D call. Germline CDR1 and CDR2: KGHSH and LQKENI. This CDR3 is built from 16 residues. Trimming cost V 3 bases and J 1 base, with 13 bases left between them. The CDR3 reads CASSPPVGASYNEQFF. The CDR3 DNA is TGTGCCAGCTCACCCCCAGTAGGAGCTTCCTACAATGAGCAGTTCTTC.

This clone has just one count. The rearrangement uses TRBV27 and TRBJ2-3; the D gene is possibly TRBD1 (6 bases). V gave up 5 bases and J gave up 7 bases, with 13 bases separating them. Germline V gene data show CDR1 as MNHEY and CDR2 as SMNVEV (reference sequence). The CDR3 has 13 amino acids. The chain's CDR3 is CASSGMRGYTQYF. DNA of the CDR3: TGTGCCAGCAGTGGGATGAGGGGGTATACGCAGTATTTT.

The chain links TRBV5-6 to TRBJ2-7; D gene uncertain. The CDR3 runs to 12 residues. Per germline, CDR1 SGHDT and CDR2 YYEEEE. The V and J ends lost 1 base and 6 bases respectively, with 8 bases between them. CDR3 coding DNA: TGTGCCAGCAGCTTGCTATCGACCGAGCAGTACTTC. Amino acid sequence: CASSLLSTEQYF.

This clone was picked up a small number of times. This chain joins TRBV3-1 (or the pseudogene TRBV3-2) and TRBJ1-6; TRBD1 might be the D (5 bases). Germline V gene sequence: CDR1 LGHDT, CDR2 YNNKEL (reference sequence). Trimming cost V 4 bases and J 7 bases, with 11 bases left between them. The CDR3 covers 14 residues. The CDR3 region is CASSPQGGNSPLHF. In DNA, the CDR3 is TGTGCCAGCAGCCCCCAGGGCGGGAATTCACCCCTCCACTTT.

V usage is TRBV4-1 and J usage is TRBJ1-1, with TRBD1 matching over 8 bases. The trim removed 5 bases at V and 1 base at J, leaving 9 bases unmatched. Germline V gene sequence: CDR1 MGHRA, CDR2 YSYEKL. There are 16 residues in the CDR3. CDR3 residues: CASSYRGDSRNTEAFF. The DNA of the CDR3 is TGCGCCAGCAGCTACAGGGGGGACAGCCGGAACACTGAAGCTTTCTTT.

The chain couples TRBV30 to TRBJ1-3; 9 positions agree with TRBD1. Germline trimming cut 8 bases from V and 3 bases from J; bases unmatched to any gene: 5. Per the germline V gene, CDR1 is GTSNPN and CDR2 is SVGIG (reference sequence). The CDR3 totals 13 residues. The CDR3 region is CARDRAGGNTIYF. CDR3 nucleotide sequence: TGTGCCAGGGACAGGGCTGGTGGAAACACCATATATTTT.

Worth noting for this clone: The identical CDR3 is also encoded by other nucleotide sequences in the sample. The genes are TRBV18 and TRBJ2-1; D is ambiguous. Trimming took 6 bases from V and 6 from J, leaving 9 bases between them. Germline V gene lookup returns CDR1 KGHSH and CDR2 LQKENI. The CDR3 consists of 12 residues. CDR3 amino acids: CASSLPGNEQFF. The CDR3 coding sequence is TGTGCCAGCTCGCTCCCAGGCAATGAGCAGTTCTTC.

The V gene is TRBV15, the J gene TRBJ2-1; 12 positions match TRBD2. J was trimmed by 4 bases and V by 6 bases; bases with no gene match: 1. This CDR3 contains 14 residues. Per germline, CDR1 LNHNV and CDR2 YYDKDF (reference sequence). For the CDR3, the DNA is TGTGCCACCAGAGGGACTAGCGGGTACAATGAGCAGTTCTTC. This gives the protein CATRGTSGYNEQFF.

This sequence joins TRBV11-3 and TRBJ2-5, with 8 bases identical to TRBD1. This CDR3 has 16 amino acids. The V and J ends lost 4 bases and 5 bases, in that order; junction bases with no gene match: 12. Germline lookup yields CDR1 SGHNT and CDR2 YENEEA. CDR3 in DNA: TGTGCCAGCAGCTCAGGGGGCCCACGGGGGCAGGAGACCCAGTACTTC. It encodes CASSSGGPRGQETQYF.

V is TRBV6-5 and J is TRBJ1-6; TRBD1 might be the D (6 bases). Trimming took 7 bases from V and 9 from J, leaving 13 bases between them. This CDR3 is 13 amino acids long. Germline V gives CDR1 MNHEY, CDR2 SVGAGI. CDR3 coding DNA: TGTGCCAGCACTAGGGGGAGGACTTCACCCCTCCACTTT. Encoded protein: CASTRGRTSPLHF.

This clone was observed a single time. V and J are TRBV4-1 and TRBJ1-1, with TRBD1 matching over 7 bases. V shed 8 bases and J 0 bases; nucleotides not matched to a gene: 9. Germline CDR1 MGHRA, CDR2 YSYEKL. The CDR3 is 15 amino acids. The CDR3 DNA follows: TGCGCCAGCCGGGTCCAGGGGGTGATGAACACTGAAGCTTTCTTT. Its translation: CASRVQGVMNTEAFF.

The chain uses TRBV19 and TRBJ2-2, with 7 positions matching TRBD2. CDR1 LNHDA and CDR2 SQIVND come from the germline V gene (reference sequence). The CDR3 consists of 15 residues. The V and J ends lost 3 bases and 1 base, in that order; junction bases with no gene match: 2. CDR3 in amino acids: CASSIWGGNTGELFF. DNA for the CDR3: TGTGCCAGTAGTATCTGGGGGGGGAACACCGGGGAGCTGTTTTTT. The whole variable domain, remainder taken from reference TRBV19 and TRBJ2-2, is DGGITQSPKYLFRKEGQNVTLSCEQNLNHDAMYWYRQDPGQGLRLIYYSQIVNDFQKGDIAEGYSVSREKKESFPLTVTSAQKNPTAFYLCASSIWGGNTGELFFGEGSRLTVL.

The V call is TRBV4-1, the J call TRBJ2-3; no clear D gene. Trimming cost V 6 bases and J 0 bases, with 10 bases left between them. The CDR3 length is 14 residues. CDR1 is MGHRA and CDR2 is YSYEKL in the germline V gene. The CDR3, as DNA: TGCGCCAGCAGTGGAATCACTAGCACAGATACGCAGTATTTT. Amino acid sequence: CASSGITSTDTQYF.

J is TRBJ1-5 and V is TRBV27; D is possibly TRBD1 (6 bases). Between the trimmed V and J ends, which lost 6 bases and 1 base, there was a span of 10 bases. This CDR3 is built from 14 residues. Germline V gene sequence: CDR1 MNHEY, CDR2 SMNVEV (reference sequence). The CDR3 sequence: CASSPQGSNQPQHF. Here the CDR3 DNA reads TGTGCCAGCAGCCCACAGGGCAGCAATCAGCCCCAGCATTTT.

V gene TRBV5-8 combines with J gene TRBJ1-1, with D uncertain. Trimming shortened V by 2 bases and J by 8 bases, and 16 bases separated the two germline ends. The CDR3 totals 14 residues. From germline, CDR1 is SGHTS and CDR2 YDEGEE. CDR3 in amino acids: CASSFEWARTEAFF. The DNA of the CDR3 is TGTGCCAGCAGCTTCGAATGGGCCCGGACCGAAGCTTTCTTT.

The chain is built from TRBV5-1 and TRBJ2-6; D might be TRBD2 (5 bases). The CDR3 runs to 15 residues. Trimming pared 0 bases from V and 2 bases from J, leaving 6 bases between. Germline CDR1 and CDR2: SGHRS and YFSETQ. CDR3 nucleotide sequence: TGCGCCAGCAGCTTGGACGGGGCTGGGGCCAACGTCCTGACTTTC. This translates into CASSLDGAGANVLTF.

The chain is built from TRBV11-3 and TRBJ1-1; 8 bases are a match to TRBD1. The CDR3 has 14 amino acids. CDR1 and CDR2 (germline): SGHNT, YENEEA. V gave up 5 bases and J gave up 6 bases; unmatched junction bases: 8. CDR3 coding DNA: TGTGCCAGCAGCACCCCGGACAGGGACGCTGAAGCTTTCTTT. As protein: CASSTPDRDAEAFF.

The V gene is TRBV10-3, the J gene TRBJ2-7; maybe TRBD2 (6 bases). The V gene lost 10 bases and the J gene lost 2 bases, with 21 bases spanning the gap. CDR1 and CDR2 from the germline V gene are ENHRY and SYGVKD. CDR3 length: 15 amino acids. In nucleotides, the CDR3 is TGTGCCACTACTAGGGAGGCCTCGAACCCCTACGAGCAGTACTTC. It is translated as CATTREASNPYEQYF.

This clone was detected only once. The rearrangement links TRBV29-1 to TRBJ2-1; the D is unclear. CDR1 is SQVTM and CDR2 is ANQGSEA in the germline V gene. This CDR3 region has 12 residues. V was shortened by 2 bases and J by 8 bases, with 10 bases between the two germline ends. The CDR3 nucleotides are TGCAGCGTTGAAATCCCACCATATGAGCAGTTCTTC. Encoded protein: CSVEIPPYEQFF.

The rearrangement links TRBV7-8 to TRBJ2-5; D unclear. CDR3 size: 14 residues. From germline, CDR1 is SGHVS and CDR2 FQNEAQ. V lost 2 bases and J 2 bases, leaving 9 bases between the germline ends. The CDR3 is CASSLNRGQETQYF. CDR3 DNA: TGTGCCAGCAGCTTAAATCGTGGACAAGAGACCCAGTACTTC.

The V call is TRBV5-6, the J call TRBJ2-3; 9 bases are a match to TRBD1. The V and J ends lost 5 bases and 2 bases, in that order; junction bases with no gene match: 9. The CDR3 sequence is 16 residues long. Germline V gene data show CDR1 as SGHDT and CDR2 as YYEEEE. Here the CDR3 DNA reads TGTGCCAGCAGGCTACTAAGGACAGGGGACACAGATACGCAGTATTTT. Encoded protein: CASRLLRTGDTDTQYF. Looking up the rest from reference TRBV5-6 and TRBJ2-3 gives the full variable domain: DAGVTQSPTHLIKTRGQQVTLRCSPKSGHDTVSWYQQALGQGPQFIFQYYEEEERQRGNFPDRFSGHQFPNYSSELNVNALLLGDSALYLCASRLLRTGDTDTQYFGPGTRLTVL.

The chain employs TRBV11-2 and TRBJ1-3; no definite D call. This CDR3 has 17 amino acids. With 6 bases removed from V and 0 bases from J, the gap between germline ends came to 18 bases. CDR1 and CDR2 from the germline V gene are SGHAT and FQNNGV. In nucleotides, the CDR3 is TGTGCCAGCAGTACCGAGAAGAGGGCTACCTCTGGAAACACCATATATTTT. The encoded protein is CASSTEKRATSGNTIYF.

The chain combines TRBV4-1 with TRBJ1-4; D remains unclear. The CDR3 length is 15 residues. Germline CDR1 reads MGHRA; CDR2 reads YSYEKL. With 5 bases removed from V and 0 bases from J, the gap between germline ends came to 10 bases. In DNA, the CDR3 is TGCGCCAGCAGCTCTTGGGCTGCAACTAATGAAAAACTGTTTTTT. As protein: CASSSWAATNEKLFF.

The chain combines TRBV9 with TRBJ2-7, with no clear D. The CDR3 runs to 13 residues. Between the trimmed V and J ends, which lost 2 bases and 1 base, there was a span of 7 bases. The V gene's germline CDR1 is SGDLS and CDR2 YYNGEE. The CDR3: CASSVSSSYEQYF. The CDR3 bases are TGTGCCAGCAGCGTCTCTTCTTCCTACGAGCAGTACTTC.